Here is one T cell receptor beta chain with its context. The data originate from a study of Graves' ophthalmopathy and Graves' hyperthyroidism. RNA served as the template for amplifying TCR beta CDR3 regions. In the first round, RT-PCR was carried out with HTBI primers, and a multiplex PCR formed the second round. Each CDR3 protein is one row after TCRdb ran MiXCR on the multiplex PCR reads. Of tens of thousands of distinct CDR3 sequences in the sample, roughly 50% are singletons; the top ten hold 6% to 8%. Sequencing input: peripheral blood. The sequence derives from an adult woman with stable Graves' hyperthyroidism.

Written as DNA, the CDR3 is TGCAGCGCCGGGGGTGGGGGGCCAGAGACCCAGTACTTC. Protein sequence: CSAGGGGPETQYF. The V gene is TRBV29-1, the J gene TRBJ2-5; either TRBD1 or TRBD2 may supply D (6 bases each). V gave up 7 bases and J gave up 4 bases, with 16 bases separating them. CDR1 is SQVTM, CDR2 ANQGSEA, per germline. The CDR3 is made up of 13 amino acids.